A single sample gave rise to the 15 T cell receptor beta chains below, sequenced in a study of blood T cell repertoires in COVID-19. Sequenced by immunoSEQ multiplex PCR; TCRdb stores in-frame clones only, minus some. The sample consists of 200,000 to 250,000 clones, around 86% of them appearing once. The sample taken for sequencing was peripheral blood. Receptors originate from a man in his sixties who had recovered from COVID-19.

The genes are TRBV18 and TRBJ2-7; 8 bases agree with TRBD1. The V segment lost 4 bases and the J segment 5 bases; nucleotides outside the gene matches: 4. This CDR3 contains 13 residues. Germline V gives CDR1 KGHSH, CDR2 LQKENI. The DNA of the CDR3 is TGTGCCAGCTCACAACTACAGGGGGACGAGCAGTACTTC. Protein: CASSQLQGDEQYF.

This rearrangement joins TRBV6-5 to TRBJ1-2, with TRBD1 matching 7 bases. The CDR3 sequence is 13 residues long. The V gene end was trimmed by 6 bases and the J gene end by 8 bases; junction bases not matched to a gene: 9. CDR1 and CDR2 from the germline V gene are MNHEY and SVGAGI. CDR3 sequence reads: CASRQQGRDGYTF. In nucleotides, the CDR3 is TGTGCCAGCAGACAACAGGGGCGGGACGGCTACACCTTC.

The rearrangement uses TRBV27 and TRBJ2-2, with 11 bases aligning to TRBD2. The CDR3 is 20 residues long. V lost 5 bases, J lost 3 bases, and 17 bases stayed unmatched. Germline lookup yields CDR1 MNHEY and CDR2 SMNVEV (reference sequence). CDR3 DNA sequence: TGTGCCAGCAGTCCCCGCGTGGGTAGCGGGAGGGGAAGGTACACCGGGGAGCTGTTTTTT. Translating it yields CASSPRVGSGRGRYTGELFF.

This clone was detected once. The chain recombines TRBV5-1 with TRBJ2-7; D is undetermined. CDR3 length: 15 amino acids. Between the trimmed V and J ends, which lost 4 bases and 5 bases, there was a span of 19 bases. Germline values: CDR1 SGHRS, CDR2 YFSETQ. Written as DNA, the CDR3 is TGCGCCAGCAGCCTAACTCCAGGTGGTTCCGACGAGCAGTACTTC. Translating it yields CASSLTPGGSDEQYF.

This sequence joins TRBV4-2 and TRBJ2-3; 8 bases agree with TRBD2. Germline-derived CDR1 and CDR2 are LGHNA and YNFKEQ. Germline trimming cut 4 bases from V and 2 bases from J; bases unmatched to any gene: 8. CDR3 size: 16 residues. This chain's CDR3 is CASSPLAGGSTDTQYF. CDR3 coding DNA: TGTGCCAGCAGCCCCTTGGCGGGGGGATCCACAGATACGCAGTATTTT.

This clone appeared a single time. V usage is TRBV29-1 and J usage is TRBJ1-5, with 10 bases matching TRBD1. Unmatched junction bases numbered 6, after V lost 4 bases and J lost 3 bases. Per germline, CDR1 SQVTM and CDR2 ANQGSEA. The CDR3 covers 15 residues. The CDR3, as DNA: TGCAGCGTTGGGACAGGGGGGGGTTCCAATCAGCCCCAGCATTTT. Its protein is CSVGTGGGSNQPQHF.

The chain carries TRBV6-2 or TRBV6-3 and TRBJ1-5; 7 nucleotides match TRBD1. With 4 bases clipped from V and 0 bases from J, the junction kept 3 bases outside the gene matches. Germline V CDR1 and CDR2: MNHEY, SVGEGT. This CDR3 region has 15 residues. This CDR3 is CASSSGGSSNQPQHF. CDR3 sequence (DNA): TGTGCCAGCAGTTCAGGGGGTTCTAGCAATCAGCCCCAGCATTTT.

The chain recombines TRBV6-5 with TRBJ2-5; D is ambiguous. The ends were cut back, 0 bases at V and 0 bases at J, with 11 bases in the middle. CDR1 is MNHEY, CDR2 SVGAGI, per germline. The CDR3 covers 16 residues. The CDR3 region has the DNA TGTGCCAGCAGTTACTCGAGTATCCAATACCAAGAGACCCAGTACTTC. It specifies CASSYSSIQYQETQYF.

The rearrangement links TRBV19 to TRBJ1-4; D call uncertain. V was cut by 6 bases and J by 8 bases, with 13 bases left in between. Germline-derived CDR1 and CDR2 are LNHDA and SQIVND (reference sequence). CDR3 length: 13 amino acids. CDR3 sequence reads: CASRPSGGEKLFF. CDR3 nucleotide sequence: TGTGCCAGTAGACCGTCGGGTGGGGAAAAACTGTTTTTT.

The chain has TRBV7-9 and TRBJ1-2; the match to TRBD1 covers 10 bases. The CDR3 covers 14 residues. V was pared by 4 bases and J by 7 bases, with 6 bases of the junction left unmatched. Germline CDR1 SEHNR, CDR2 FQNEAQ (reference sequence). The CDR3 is CASSSRDRGFGYTF. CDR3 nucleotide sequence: TGTGCCAGCAGCTCCAGGGACAGGGGATTTGGCTACACCTTC.

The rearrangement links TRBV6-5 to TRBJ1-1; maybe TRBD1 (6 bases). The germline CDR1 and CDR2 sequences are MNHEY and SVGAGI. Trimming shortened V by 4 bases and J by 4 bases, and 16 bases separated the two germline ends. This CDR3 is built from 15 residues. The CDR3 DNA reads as TGTGCCAGCAGTTCATACCCAGGGGTAGGCACTGAAGCTTTCTTT. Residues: CASSSYPGVGTEAFF.

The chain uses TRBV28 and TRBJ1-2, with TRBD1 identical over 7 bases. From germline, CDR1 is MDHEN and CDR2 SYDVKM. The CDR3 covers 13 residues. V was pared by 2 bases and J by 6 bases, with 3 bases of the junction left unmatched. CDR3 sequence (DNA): TGTGCCAGCAGTTTAAACAGGGGAAATGGCTACACCTTC. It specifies CASSLNRGNGYTF.

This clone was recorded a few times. The CDR3 here is CASSFLTGADTEAFF. The CDR3 DNA follows: TGCGCCAGCAGCTTCCTGACAGGGGCGGACACTGAAGCTTTCTTT. The chain carries TRBV5-1 and TRBJ1-1; 8 positions agree with TRBD1. Germline V lookup: CDR1 SGHRS, CDR2 YFSETQ. This CDR3 has 15 residues. The ends lost 2 bases at V and 3 bases at J; junction bases unmatched: 6. The variable domain in full, completed from reference TRBV5-1 and TRBJ1-1, reads KAGVTQTPRYLIKTRGQQVTLSCSPISGHRSVSWYQQTPGQGLQFLFEYFSETQRNKGNFPGRFSGRQFSNSRSEMNVSTLELGDSALYLCASSFLTGADTEAFFGQGTRLTVV.

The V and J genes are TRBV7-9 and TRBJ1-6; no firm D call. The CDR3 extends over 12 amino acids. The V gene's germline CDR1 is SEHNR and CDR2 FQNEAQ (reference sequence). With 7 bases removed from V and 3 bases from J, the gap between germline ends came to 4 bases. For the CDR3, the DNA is TGTGCCAGCAACGGCTATAATTCACCCCTCCACTTT. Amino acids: CASNGYNSPLHF.

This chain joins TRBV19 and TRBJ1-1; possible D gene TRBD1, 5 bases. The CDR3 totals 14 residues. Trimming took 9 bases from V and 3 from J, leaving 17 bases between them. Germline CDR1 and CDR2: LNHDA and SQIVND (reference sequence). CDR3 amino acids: CASGEGRGYTEAFF. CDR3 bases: TGTGCCAGCGGGGAGGGGCGCGGGTACACTGAAGCTTTCTTT.